Listed here are 19 T cell receptor beta chains from one sample, sequenced in a study of blood T cell repertoires in COVID-19. Some clones are missing from TCRdb's copy, which holds only in-frame ones; the method was immunoSEQ multiplex PCR. The data hold a few hundred thousand clones, with over 80% observed a single time. The specimen was peripheral blood. Source of these receptors: a human donor in a cohort sampled during active COVID-19.

The chain employs TRBV21-1 and TRBJ2-1; the table's D call TRBD2 went unverified against the DNA. TRBV21-1 corresponds to a pseudogene. The CDR3 extends over 14 amino acids. The CDR3 DNA follows: TGTGCCAGCTCCCTAGCGGGGGTTTACAATGAGCAGTTCTTC. This sequence encodes CASSLAGVYNEQFF.

This chain joins TRBV3-1 (or the pseudogene TRBV3-2) and TRBJ2-5; the match to TRBD2 covers 7 bases. The CDR3 has 20 amino acids. Germline trimming cut 1 base from V and 5 bases from J; bases unmatched to any gene: 22. CDR1 is LGHDT and CDR2 is YNNKEL in the germline V gene (reference sequence). CDR3 sequence reads: CASSQVAGTGWRESRETQYF. The CDR3 nucleotides are TGTGCCAGCAGCCAAGTTGCAGGCACCGGTTGGCGGGAGTCCCGGGAGACCCAGTACTTC.

This clone appeared a few times. The chain uses TRBV19 and TRBJ2-5; a weak D match, TRBD2 (6 bases). V lost 3 bases and J lost 2, with 13 bases in between. The CDR3 extends over 15 amino acids. Germline loops: CDR1 LNHDA, CDR2 SQIVND (reference sequence). The CDR3, as DNA: TGTGCCAGTAGTATGGGGGTCGCGGGACAAGAGACCCAGTACTTC. The encoded protein is CASSMGVAGQETQYF.

V gene TRBV30 combines with J gene TRBJ1-1, with 7 nucleotides matching TRBD1. Germline V gives CDR1 GTSNPN, CDR2 SVGIG (reference sequence). The junction had 7 bases not matched to a gene; V was cut back by 4 bases and J by 5 bases. This CDR3 region has 13 residues. CDR3 sequence (DNA): TGTGCCTGGAATCGGCAGGGGGTTACTGAAGCTTTCTTT. Translated: CAWNRQGVTEAFF.

The gene calls are TRBV28 and TRBJ2-3, with TRBD2 matching 12 bases. Germline lookup yields CDR1 MDHEN and CDR2 SYDVKM. This CDR3 spans 14 amino acids. Trimming at V came to 8 bases and at J to 6 bases, leaving 6 bases not matched to a gene. Written as DNA, the CDR3 is TGTGCCAGCGGGCTAGCGGGAGGGCCGGATACGCAGTATTTT. It encodes CASGLAGGPDTQYF.

The chain employs TRBV7-9 and TRBJ2-5, with TRBD2 identical over 9 bases. V was pared by 1 base and J by 4 bases, with 7 bases of the junction left unmatched. Germline values: CDR1 SEHNR, CDR2 FQNEAQ (reference sequence). CDR3 length: 16 residues. The CDR3 sequence: CASSLGAGGAGETQYF. Written as DNA, the CDR3 is TGTGCCAGCAGCTTAGGGGCGGGAGGGGCTGGAGAGACCCAGTACTTC.

This chain joins TRBV30 and TRBJ2-5; D call uncertain. Deletions cut 0 bases from V and 0 bases from J, with 11 bases between. The CDR3 has 15 amino acids. Germline CDR1 GTSNPN, CDR2 SVGIG (reference sequence). The CDR3 nucleotides are TGTGCCTGGAGTGTACGGCTCGGGTACCAAGAGACCCAGTACTTC. It encodes CAWSVRLGYQETQYF.

The chain couples TRBV3-1 (or the pseudogene TRBV3-2) to TRBJ2-1; 11 nucleotides agree with TRBD2. V lost 5 bases and J lost 8; bases outside the gene matches: 11. Germline CDR1 reads LGHDT; CDR2 reads YNNKEL (reference sequence). The CDR3 sequence is 16 residues long. CDR3 sequence reads: CASSSPGLAGGYEQFF. The CDR3 bases are TGTGCCAGCAGCTCCCCCGGACTAGCGGGTGGATATGAGCAGTTCTTC.

In its sample, this clone was seen a few times. The chain carries TRBV21-1 and TRBJ2-7; the table's TRBD1 call for D was not verified on the DNA. TRBV21-1 is labeled a pseudogene. The CDR3 is 17 residues long. CDR3 DNA sequence: TGTGCCACTCCACCCTCCGGGACAGGGGGAGACTCCTACGAGCAGTACTTC. Translating gives CATPPSGTGGDSYEQYF.

The V gene is TRBV27, the J gene TRBJ2-7, with D perhaps TRBD1 (6 bases). This CDR3 is built from 15 residues. Germline V gene sequence: CDR1 MNHEY, CDR2 SMNVEV (reference sequence). Trimming removed 5 bases at V and 5 bases at J, with 19 bases between. CDR3 in DNA: TGTGCCAGCAGTCTTTTGGGGACAAGGGTCGACGAGCAGTACTTC. It encodes CASSLLGTRVDEQYF.

This clone was seen a handful of times. This chain links TRBV7-9 with TRBJ2-7; 7 bases line up with TRBD1. This CDR3 comprises 13 residues. The junction had 4 bases not matched to a gene; V was cut back by 5 bases and J by 3 bases. Germline V gene lookup returns CDR1 SEHNR and CDR2 FQNEAQ (reference sequence). CDR3 protein: CASSTGQVYEQYF. CDR3 in DNA: TGTGCCAGCAGCACCGGACAGGTCTACGAGCAGTACTTC.

V usage is TRBV10-3 and J usage is TRBJ2-3; TRBD2 matches at 16 bases. V shed 6 bases, J shed 1 base, and the junction held 7 bases outside the gene matches. Germline CDR1 ENHRY, CDR2 SYGVKD. The CDR3 totals 18 residues. In DNA, the CDR3 is TGTGCCATCAGAGAACCGGGACTAGCGGGAGGGGGCACAGATACGCAGTATTTT. Protein product: CAIREPGLAGGGTDTQYF.

This clone was detected a few times. The chain has TRBV5-4 and TRBJ1-1, with unresolved D. The V gene lost 0 bases and the J gene lost 3 bases, with 6 bases spanning the gap. This CDR3 spans 13 amino acids. CDR1 is SGHNT and CDR2 is YYREEE in the germline V gene (reference sequence). CDR3 region: CASSLVADTEAFF. The DNA for the CDR3 is TGTGCCAGCAGCTTGGTGGCGGACACTGAAGCTTTCTTT.

The CDR3 nucleotides read TGCGCCAGCAGCCGAGGACTAGCGGGGGGATCCTACGAGCAGTACTTC. As protein: CASSRGLAGGSYEQYF. The genes are TRBV4-1 and TRBJ2-7, with TRBD2 identical over 14 bases. This CDR3 comprises 16 residues. Germline CDR1 MGHRA, CDR2 YSYEKL. With 4 bases clipped from V and 1 base from J, the junction kept 3 bases outside the gene matches.

This chain joins TRBV14 and TRBJ2-3, with D tentatively TRBD2 (6 bases). Germline values: CDR1 SGHDN, CDR2 FVKESK. Between the trimmed V and J ends, which lost 4 bases and 5 bases, there was a span of 16 bases. The CDR3 sequence is 15 residues long. In DNA form, the CDR3 reads TGTGCCAGCAGCCTTCGGACTGGGAGGTTAGATACGCAGTATTTT. Translating gives CASSLRTGRLDTQYF.

J is TRBJ1-6 and V is TRBV11-2; D is unclear. Trimming removed 3 bases at V and 9 bases at J, with 21 bases between. The V gene's germline CDR1 is SGHAT and CDR2 FQNNGV. This CDR3 spans 17 amino acids. The CDR3 region has the DNA TGTGCCAGCAGCTTTGCCCGTCCGGGATCCCCCCTTTCACCCCTCCACTTT. Its protein is CASSFARPGSPLSPLHF.

The rearrangement joins TRBV18 to TRBJ1-5; D is perhaps TRBD1 (6 bases). Between the trimmed V and J ends, which lost 6 bases and 7 bases, there was a span of 19 bases. The CDR3 length is 15 residues. Germline values: CDR1 KGHSH, CDR2 LQKENI. The CDR3 nucleotides are TGTGCCAGCTCCTTGGAGGTTACAGGGAACCAGCCCCAGCATTTT. Its protein is CASSLEVTGNQPQHF.

The chain recombines TRBV25-1 with TRBJ1-1; TRBD1 might be the D (5 bases). The CDR3 runs 13 residues. Trimming removed 3 bases from V and 4 bases from J, with 9 bases in between. In germline, CDR1 is MGHDK, CDR2 SYGVNS. DNA for the CDR3: TGTGCCAGCAGTGAGGGAGGGGTCACTGAAGCTTTCTTT. Amino acid sequence: CASSEGGVTEAFF.

V is TRBV27 and J is TRBJ1-4; weak D call: TRBD1 (5 bases). The CDR3 runs to 17 residues. The germline V gene has CDR1 MNHEY and CDR2 SMNVEV (reference sequence). V was clipped by 6 bases and J by 5 bases, with 22 bases between them. The CDR3 DNA reads as TGTGCCAGCAGCCGAAAACCCCCGGGGGGGTTGAATGAAAAACTGTTTTTT. Amino acids: CASSRKPPGGLNEKLFF.